Below, 19 T cell receptor beta chains from the same sample are listed, as sequenced in a study of blood T cell repertoires in COVID-19. Assay used: immunoSEQ multiplex PCR; TCRdb lists only in-frame clones, some missing. The sample shows about 400,000 clones, roughly 91% of them seen only once. The material sequenced was PBMCs or T cells enriched from blood (not recorded which). The origin of the receptors is a woman aged 25 to 45 who had recovered from COVID-19.

The chain combines TRBV6-1 with TRBJ2-1, with D unclear. V lost 0 bases to trimming and J lost 5 bases, with 8 bases between them. There are 14 residues in the CDR3. Germline V gene sequence: CDR1 MNHNS, CDR2 SASEGT. The CDR3 is CASSEAGRNNEQFF. CDR3 DNA: TGTGCCAGCAGTGAAGCTGGCAGAAACAATGAGCAGTTCTTC.

V gene TRBV5-1 combines with J gene TRBJ1-2; possibly TRBD1 for D (5 bases). Germline V CDR1 and CDR2: SGHRS, YFSETQ. The ends were cut back, 4 bases at V and 2 bases at J, with 21 bases in the middle. CDR3 length: 17 residues. The CDR3: CASSGNADSPINYGYTF. The CDR3 bases are TGCGCCAGCAGCGGAAACGCTGACAGTCCCATAAACTATGGCTACACCTTC.

This chain joins TRBV3-1 (or the pseudogene TRBV3-2) and TRBJ1-2; D gene ambiguous. This CDR3 is built from 16 residues. Germline-derived CDR1 and CDR2 are LGHDT and YNNKEL (reference sequence). V lost 4 bases and J lost 3, with 18 bases in between. The CDR3 nucleotides read TGTGCCAGCAGCCCGCAGCCAATCCCCGGGGACTATGGCTACACCTTC. Translation gives CASSPQPIPGDYGYTF.

The V and J genes are TRBV2 and TRBJ2-1; possibly TRBD1 for D (6 bases). CDR1 SNHLY and CDR2 FYNNEI come from the germline V gene. V lost 8 bases and J lost 0, with 11 bases in between. CDR3 length: 14 amino acids. CDR3 in DNA: TGTGCCAGCCAGACAGGTAACTCCTACAATGAGCAGTTCTTC. It is translated as CASQTGNSYNEQFF. Filled out from reference TRBV2 and TRBJ2-1, the complete variable domain reads EPEVTQTPSHQVTQMGQEVILRCVPISNHLYFYWYRQILGQKVEFLVSFYNNEISEKSEIFDDQFSVERPDGSNFTLKIRSTKLEDSAMYFCASQTGNSYNEQFFGPGTRLTVL.

The rearrangement links TRBV12-3 or TRBV12-4 to TRBJ2-2; no firm D call. CDR3 size: 13 residues. The ends were cut back, 6 bases at V and 6 bases at J, with 11 bases in the middle. CDR3 amino acids: CASSRSDSGELFF. The CDR3 DNA follows: TGTGCCAGCAGCCGCAGTGACTCCGGGGAGCTGTTTTTT.

V and J are TRBV5-4 and TRBJ1-1, with D unclear. The CDR3 spans 14 residues. The germline gives CDR1 SGHNT, CDR2 YYREEE (reference sequence). V lost 2 bases, J lost 7 bases, and 15 bases lay in between. CDR3 loop: CASSFFSGNGEAFF. The DNA for the CDR3 is TGTGCCAGCAGCTTCTTCTCCGGGAACGGTGAAGCTTTCTTT.

The chain has TRBV9 and TRBJ2-1; 14 nucleotides agree with TRBD2. The germline V gene has CDR1 SGDLS and CDR2 YYNGEE. V shed 1 base, J shed 5 bases, and the junction held 8 bases outside the gene matches. This CDR3 contains 18 residues. The CDR3 bases are TGTGCCAGCAGCGTATCGATTAAGGGACTAGCGGGAGACAATGAGCAGTTCTTC. It specifies CASSVSIKGLAGDNEQFF.

This rearrangement joins TRBV2 to TRBJ1-2, with 8 bases aligning to TRBD1. CDR3 length: 13 residues. V shed 6 bases, J shed 2 bases, and the junction held 2 bases outside the gene matches. Per germline, CDR1 SNHLY and CDR2 FYNNEI. CDR3 region: CASSRQGNYGYTF. The CDR3 DNA reads TGTGCCAGCAGCCGACAGGGGAACTATGGCTACACCTTC.

The chain employs TRBV12-3 or TRBV12-4 and TRBJ1-4; D possibly corresponds to TRBD1 (5 bases). The CDR3 is 13 residues long. V lost 10 bases to trimming and J lost 13 bases, with 22 bases between them. CDR3 in DNA: TGTGCCACCAGGAGAGACAGTTTTGGAGCACTGTTTTTT. It translates to CATRRDSFGALFF.

The chain couples TRBV19 to TRBJ1-1; D is perhaps TRBD1 (6 bases). CDR3 size: 14 residues. In germline, CDR1 is LNHDA, CDR2 SQIVND (reference sequence). Deletions cut 3 bases from V and 3 bases from J, with 11 bases between. CDR3 sequence: CASSILTGYTEAFF. In DNA, the CDR3 is TGTGCCAGTAGTATCCTCACAGGGTACACTGAAGCTTTCTTT.

The rearrangement joins TRBV30 to TRBJ2-1; D is ambiguous. Between the trimmed V and J ends, which lost 2 bases and 4 bases, there was a span of 12 bases. Germline V lookup: CDR1 GTSNPN, CDR2 SVGIG (reference sequence). The CDR3 spans 14 residues. CDR3 sequence reads: CAWSRRRGYNEQFF. The CDR3 DNA reads TGTGCCTGGAGTAGGCGGAGAGGTTACAATGAGCAGTTCTTC.

The chain couples TRBV28 to TRBJ1-1; D is unclear. The CDR3 has 14 amino acids. Germline CDR1 MDHEN, CDR2 SYDVKM. With 3 bases removed from V and 3 bases from J, the gap between germline ends came to 11 bases. The CDR3 spells CASSLFSWDTEAFF. CDR3 DNA sequence: TGTGCCAGCAGTTTGTTTAGCTGGGACACTGAAGCTTTCTTT. The full variable domain, rest sourced from reference TRBV28 and TRBJ1-1, is DVKVTQSSRYLVKRTGEKVFLECVQDMDHENMFWYRQDPGLGLRLIYFSYDVKMKEKGDIPEGYSVSREKKERFSLILESASTNQTSMYLCASSLFSWDTEAFFGQGTRLTVV.

The rearrangement links TRBV7-9 to TRBJ1-2; 10 bases map to TRBD1. Germline V gene lookup returns CDR1 SEHNR and CDR2 FQNEAQ (reference sequence). V was pared by 1 base and J by 6 bases, with 8 bases of the junction left unmatched. The CDR3 is 16 residues long. The CDR3 DNA reads as TGTGCCAGCAGCTTAGGCTTCGGGACAGGGGAGGATGGCTACACCTTC. Translation gives CASSLGFGTGEDGYTF.

The chain carries TRBV9 and TRBJ2-1; D is possibly TRBD2 (5 bases). The germline V and J ends were trimmed by 0 bases and 7 bases, with 11 bases remaining between them. CDR1 is SGDLS, CDR2 YYNGEE, per germline. The CDR3 runs 14 residues. CDR3 DNA: TGTGCCAGCAGCGTAGCTAGCAGGATGAATGAGCAGTTCTTC. It is translated as CASSVASRMNEQFF.

The genes are TRBV25-1 and TRBJ1-5; the D is unclear. V dropped 2 bases and J dropped 3 bases, with 11 bases sitting between them. The CDR3 loop spans 15 amino acids. Germline assignment: CDR1 MGHDK and CDR2 SYGVNS. The CDR3 bases are TGTGCCAGCAGTGAAGGCCGTGCACCCAATCAGCCCCAGCATTTT. Protein product: CASSEGRAPNQPQHF.

This chain joins TRBV27 and TRBJ2-5, with 7 bases aligning to TRBD2. Germline trimming cut 5 bases from V and 1 base from J; bases unmatched to any gene: 10. Germline V CDR1 and CDR2: MNHEY, SMNVEV (reference sequence). The CDR3 is made up of 16 amino acids. Here the CDR3 DNA reads TGTGCCAGCAGTCCAAGGCCTAGCGGTCTCCAAGAGACCCAGTACTTC. This encodes CASSPRPSGLQETQYF.

The CDR3 protein is CASSQPGQGGHEQYF. The CDR3 coding sequence is TGTGCCAGCAGCCAACCGGGACAGGGGGGTCACGAGCAGTACTTC. The chain has TRBV13 and TRBJ2-7; 11 nucleotides agree with TRBD1. This CDR3 has 15 residues. From germline, CDR1 is PRHDT and CDR2 FYEKMQ (reference sequence). V lost 5 bases, J lost 5 bases, and 8 bases stayed unmatched.

This chain uses TRBV4-1 with TRBJ1-6, with TRBD1 identical over 12 bases. The germline gives CDR1 MGHRA, CDR2 YSYEKL. Trimming removed 1 base from V and 7 bases from J; junction bases left unmatched: 5. This CDR3 spans 17 amino acids. The CDR3 DNA reads as TGCGCCAGCAGCCAAGTCCCCGGGACAGGGGGCAATTCACCCCTCCACTTT. It specifies CASSQVPGTGGNSPLHF.

The rearrangement uses TRBV27 and TRBJ2-3; 7 nucleotides align to TRBD2. Losses at the gene ends were 4 bases for V and 1 base for J; bases not matched to a gene: 5. Germline V gene lookup returns CDR1 MNHEY and CDR2 SMNVEV (reference sequence). The CDR3 length is 15 residues. This CDR3 is CASSSSLAGTDTQYF. The CDR3, as DNA: TGTGCCAGCAGTTCCTCGCTAGCGGGCACAGATACGCAGTATTTT.